A selection of T cell receptor beta chains follows, all from one sample in a study of Ad26.COV2.S vaccination and SARS-CoV-2 variants. The repertoire was sequenced with immunoSEQ multiplex PCR; TCRdb's copy has only in-frame clones and lacks some. The sample lists about 250,000 clones, roughly 86% occurring once. This material consisted of peripheral blood, taken in a trial of Ad26.COV2.S vaccine versus placebo. The receptors were sampled from a person between 18 and 59 years old who received the Ad26.COV2.S COVID-19 vaccine or a placebo. Each CDR3 is given with its conserved first and last residue. The order of the fields is clone size, V gene, D gene, CDR3 length, J gene, CDR3 protein, CDR3 DNA. A D gene is named only where the DNA matches it firmly. A row's size may be missing; if present it is once, few, many or a size class.

clone_size: once
v_call: TRBV6-4
d_call: NA
cdr3_length: 17
j_call: TRBJ1-1
cdr3_aa: CASSDSRVELGHTEAFF
cdr3_nt: TGTGCCAGCAGTGACTCGAGGGTGGAGTTAGGTCACACTGAAGCTTTCTTT

clone_size: NA
v_call: TRBV18
d_call: NA
cdr3_length: 11
j_call: TRBJ2-1
cdr3_aa: CASSPINEQFF
cdr3_nt: TGTGCCAGCTCACCCATCAATGAGCAGTTCTTC

clone_size: few
v_call: TRBV5-1
d_call: TRBD1
cdr3_length: 14
j_call: TRBJ1-5
cdr3_aa: CASSPGQGAGPQHF
cdr3_nt: TGCGCCAGCAGCCCGGGACAGGGGGCGGGTCCCCAGCATTTT

clone_size: NA
v_call: TRBV10-2
d_call: NA
cdr3_length: 13
j_call: TRBJ2-5
cdr3_aa: CASSPVGEETQYF
cdr3_nt: TGCGCCAGCTCACCCGTGGGGGAAGAGACCCAGTACTTC

clone_size: NA
v_call: TRBV4-3
d_call: NA
cdr3_length: 16
j_call: TRBJ2-3
cdr3_aa: CASRKTGAGDGDTQYF
cdr3_nt: TGCGCCAGCAGGAAAACGGGGGCAGGGGACGGAGATACGCAGTATTTT

clone_size: once
v_call: TRBV12-5
d_call: NA
cdr3_length: 12
j_call: TRBJ2-3
cdr3_aa: CASGLEGSGQYF
cdr3_nt: TGTGCTAGTGGTTTGGAAGGATCTGGGCAGTATTTT

clone_size: once
v_call: TRBV7-2
d_call: NA
cdr3_length: 15
j_call: TRBJ1-4
cdr3_aa: CASSLRGEANEKLFF
cdr3_nt: TGTGCCAGCAGCTTGAGGGGTGAGGCTAATGAAAAACTGTTTTTT

clone_size: NA
v_call: TRBV15
d_call: TRBD2
cdr3_length: 16
j_call: TRBJ2-3
cdr3_aa: CATSRVAGEGTDTQYF
cdr3_nt: TGTGCCACCAGCAGAGTTGCGGGAGAGGGCACAGATACGCAGTATTTT

clone_size: NA
v_call: TRBV20-1
d_call: NA
cdr3_length: 11
j_call: TRBJ2-2
cdr3_aa: CSARWVGELFF
cdr3_nt: TGCAGTGCTAGATGGGTCGGGGAGCTGTTTTTT

clone_size: NA
v_call: TRBV5-1
d_call: NA
cdr3_length: 11
j_call: TRBJ1-4
cdr3_aa: CASSFGEKLFF
cdr3_nt: TGCGCCAGCAGCTTCGGTGAAAAACTGTTTTTT

clone_size: NA
v_call: TRBV6-2/TRBV6-3
d_call: NA
cdr3_length: 17
j_call: TRBJ1-6
cdr3_aa: CASSYGTYLSYNSPLHF
cdr3_nt: TGTGCCAGCAGTTACGGCACCTACCTCTCCTATAATTCACCCCTCCACTTT

clone_size: once
v_call: TRBV27
d_call: NA
cdr3_length: 14
j_call: TRBJ1-2
cdr3_aa: CASSASGLKGGYTF
cdr3_nt: TGTGCCAGCAGTGCATCCGGGCTAAAAGGGGGCTACACCTTC

clone_size: few
v_call: TRBV7-2
d_call: NA
cdr3_length: 16
j_call: TRBJ1-1
cdr3_aa: CASSRGGAGMNTEAFF
cdr3_nt: TGTGCCAGCTCGCGGGGTGGCGCGGGAATGAACACTGAAGCTTTCTTT

clone_size: NA
v_call: TRBV6-6
d_call: NA
cdr3_length: 12
j_call: TRBJ1-1
cdr3_aa: CASSYSTGEAFF
cdr3_nt: TGTGCCAGCAGTTACTCTACAGGTGAAGCTTTCTTT

clone_size: NA
v_call: TRBV2
d_call: NA
cdr3_length: 13
j_call: TRBJ2-1
cdr3_aa: CASSGVGNNEQFF
cdr3_nt: TGTGCCAGCAGTGGGGTTGGGAACAATGAGCAGTTCTTC

clone_size: once
v_call: TRBV18
d_call: NA
cdr3_length: 13
j_call: TRBJ2-7
cdr3_aa: CASSPRDVYEQYF
cdr3_nt: TGTGCCAGCTCACCCCGGGACGTGTACGAGCAGTACTTC

clone_size: NA
v_call: TRBV7-2
d_call: TRBD1
cdr3_length: 15
j_call: TRBJ2-7
cdr3_aa: CASSFTPGTVYEQYF
cdr3_nt: TGTGCCAGCAGCTTCACTCCGGGGACAGTCTACGAGCAGTACTTC

clone_size: NA
v_call: TRBV6-5
d_call: NA
cdr3_length: 16
j_call: TRBJ2-7
cdr3_aa: CASSYSLGGGNYEQYF
cdr3_nt: TGTGCCAGCAGTTACTCGCTTGGCGGGGGCAACTACGAGCAGTACTTC

clone_size: NA
v_call: TRBV12-3/TRBV12-4
d_call: NA
cdr3_length: 13
j_call: TRBJ1-2
cdr3_aa: CASSSRQHYGYTF
cdr3_nt: TGTGCCAGCAGCTCTAGACAGCACTATGGCTACACCTTC

clone_size: once
v_call: TRBV7-9
d_call: NA
cdr3_length: 14
j_call: TRBJ2-5
cdr3_aa: CASTQTGTQETQYF
cdr3_nt: TGTGCCAGCACCCAAACGGGGACTCAAGAGACCCAGTACTTC

clone_size: NA
v_call: TRBV27
d_call: NA
cdr3_length: 14
j_call: TRBJ1-6
cdr3_aa: CASTPGRGWSPLHF
cdr3_nt: TGTGCCAGCACCCCGGGGAGGGGGTGGTCACCCCTCCACTTT

clone_size: NA
v_call: TRBV12-5
d_call: TRBD1
cdr3_length: 13
j_call: TRBJ2-7
cdr3_aa: CASGFTGGYEQYF
cdr3_nt: TGTGCTAGTGGTTTTACAGGGGGGTACGAGCAGTACTTC

clone_size: NA
v_call: TRBV7-2
d_call: TRBD2
cdr3_length: 18
j_call: TRBJ2-7
cdr3_aa: CASSLGLAGGPSNYEQYF
cdr3_nt: TGTGCCAGCAGCTTAGGACTAGCGGGAGGCCCTTCAAACTACGAGCAGTACTTC

clone_size: NA
v_call: TRBV10-3
d_call: NA
cdr3_length: 13
j_call: TRBJ2-2
cdr3_aa: CATREAHTGELFF
cdr3_nt: TGTGCCACCCGAGAAGCTCACACCGGGGAGCTGTTTTTT

clone_size: NA
v_call: TRBV4-1
d_call: NA
cdr3_length: 13
j_call: TRBJ1-1
cdr3_aa: CASSKVGETEAFF
cdr3_nt: TGCGCCAGCAGCAAAGTTGGGGAGACTGAAGCTTTCTTT

clone_size: NA
v_call: TRBV11-2
d_call: NA
cdr3_length: 14
j_call: TRBJ2-3
cdr3_aa: CASSSTLWADTQYF
cdr3_nt: TGTGCCAGCAGCTCGACTCTTTGGGCAGATACGCAGTATTTT

clone_size: once
v_call: TRBV12-3/TRBV12-4
d_call: TRBD1
cdr3_length: 12
j_call: TRBJ1-2
cdr3_aa: CASGGTGGGYTF
cdr3_nt: TGTGCCAGCGGAGGGACAGGTGGGGGCTACACCTTC

clone_size: NA
v_call: TRBV2
d_call: TRBD1
cdr3_length: 15
j_call: TRBJ1-5
cdr3_aa: CASSGWDSMNQPQHF
cdr3_nt: TGTGCCAGCAGTGGTTGGGACAGTATGAATCAGCCCCAGCATTTT

clone_size: NA
v_call: TRBV27
d_call: TRBD1
cdr3_length: 13
j_call: TRBJ1-2
cdr3_aa: CASSQTGIYGYTF
cdr3_nt: TGTGCCAGCAGTCAGACAGGGATTTATGGCTACACCTTC

clone_size: NA
v_call: TRBV20-1
d_call: NA
cdr3_length: 13
j_call: TRBJ1-5
cdr3_aa: CSASLGFNQPQHF
cdr3_nt: TGCAGTGCTAGTCTTGGGTTCAATCAGCCCCAGCATTTT

clone_size: NA
v_call: TRBV2
d_call: TRBD2
cdr3_length: 15
j_call: TRBJ2-1
cdr3_aa: CASRLLAISYNEQFF
cdr3_nt: TGTGCCAGCAGGTTACTAGCGATTTCCTACAATGAGCAGTTCTTC

clone_size: NA
v_call: TRBV9
d_call: TRBD2
cdr3_length: 16
j_call: TRBJ2-2
cdr3_aa: CASSPRGGRGAGELFF
cdr3_nt: TGTGCCAGCAGCCCCCGGGGGGGCCGTGGTGCCGGGGAGCTGTTTTTT

clone_size: NA
v_call: TRBV7-2
d_call: TRBD2
cdr3_length: 19
j_call: TRBJ2-5
cdr3_aa: CASSPRTSGGVGRKETQYF
cdr3_nt: TGTGCCAGCAGCCCGCGGACTAGCGGGGGGGTAGGAAGGAAAGAGACCCAGTACTTC

clone_size: NA
v_call: TRBV7-2
d_call: NA
cdr3_length: 14
j_call: TRBJ1-2
cdr3_aa: CASSLVRGAYGYTF
cdr3_nt: TGTGCCAGCAGCTTAGTGAGAGGGGCTTACGGCTACACCTTC

clone_size: NA
v_call: TRBV9
d_call: TRBD1
cdr3_length: 16
j_call: TRBJ1-1
cdr3_aa: CASSEGGRGANTEAFF
cdr3_nt: TGTGCCAGCAGCGAGGGTGGCAGGGGGGCGAACACTGAAGCTTTCTTT

clone_size: few
v_call: TRBV6-2/TRBV6-3
d_call: TRBD2
cdr3_length: 15
j_call: TRBJ2-7
cdr3_aa: CASSSVSGGLYEQYF
cdr3_nt: TGTGCCAGCAGTTCCGTTAGCGGGGGACTCTACGAGCAGTACTTC

clone_size: NA
v_call: TRBV6-6
d_call: NA
cdr3_length: 13
j_call: TRBJ1-1
cdr3_aa: CASNPQENTEAFF
cdr3_nt: TGTGCCAGCAACCCACAAGAGAACACTGAAGCTTTCTTT

clone_size: NA
v_call: TRBV18
d_call: NA
cdr3_length: 14
j_call: TRBJ2-5
cdr3_aa: CASSPRGGSETQYF
cdr3_nt: TGTGCCAGCTCACCAAGGGGGGGCTCAGAGACCCAGTACTTC

clone_size: NA
v_call: TRBV7-2
d_call: TRBD2
cdr3_length: 15
j_call: TRBJ2-7
cdr3_aa: CASSPAAGGSYEQYF
cdr3_nt: TGTGCCAGCAGCCCTGCAGCGGGGGGCTCCTACGAGCAGTACTTC

clone_size: NA
v_call: TRBV6-2/TRBV6-3
d_call: NA
cdr3_length: 13
j_call: TRBJ1-1
cdr3_aa: CASSYGDRTEAFF
cdr3_nt: TGTGCCAGCAGTTACGGGGATCGCACTGAAGCTTTCTTT

clone_size: NA
v_call: TRBV5-1
d_call: NA
cdr3_length: 14
j_call: TRBJ2-7
cdr3_aa: CASSAGAGVLEQYF
cdr3_nt: TGCGCCAGCAGCGCGGGGGCAGGGGTGTTAGAGCAGTACTTC

clone_size: NA
v_call: TRBV6-2/TRBV6-3
d_call: NA
cdr3_length: 12
j_call: TRBJ2-1
cdr3_aa: CASSSARDEQFF
cdr3_nt: TGTGCCAGCAGTTCGGCGCGGGATGAGCAGTTCTTC

clone_size: NA
v_call: TRBV3-1/TRBV3-2
d_call: TRBD2
cdr3_length: 16
j_call: TRBJ2-1
cdr3_aa: CASSRASGGPRDEQFF
cdr3_nt: TGTGCCAGCAGCCGGGCGTCGGGAGGGCCTCGGGATGAGCAGTTCTTC

clone_size: NA
v_call: TRBV13
d_call: TRBD2
cdr3_length: 16
j_call: TRBJ2-5
cdr3_aa: CASRTLRGVRRETQYF
cdr3_nt: TGTGCCAGCAGAACTCTACGGGGGGTTCGGAGGGAGACCCAGTACTTC

clone_size: NA
v_call: TRBV19
d_call: TRBD1
cdr3_length: 13
j_call: TRBJ1-2
cdr3_aa: CASSADRLDGYTF
cdr3_nt: TGTGCCAGTAGTGCGGACAGGCTAGATGGCTACACCTTC

clone_size: NA
v_call: TRBV3-1/TRBV3-2
d_call: NA
cdr3_length: 15
j_call: TRBJ1-1
cdr3_aa: CASSPDSGMNTEAFF
cdr3_nt: TGTGCCAGCAGCCCGGACTCAGGCATGAACACTGAAGCTTTCTTT

clone_size: NA
v_call: TRBV9
d_call: NA
cdr3_length: 14
j_call: TRBJ2-1
cdr3_aa: CASSVRLAGNEQFF
cdr3_nt: TGTGCCAGCAGCGTTAGATTAGCAGGGAATGAGCAGTTCTTC

clone_size: NA
v_call: TRBV18
d_call: NA
cdr3_length: 16
j_call: TRBJ1-1
cdr3_aa: CASSTRVLGRDTEAFF
cdr3_nt: TGTGCCAGCTCAACGCGGGTGCTGGGGCGAGACACTGAAGCTTTCTTT

clone_size: NA
v_call: TRBV7-9
d_call: NA
cdr3_length: 13
j_call: TRBJ2-3
cdr3_aa: CASSSQTLDTQYF
cdr3_nt: TGTGCCAGCAGCTCACAAACCTTAGATACGCAGTATTTT

clone_size: NA
v_call: TRBV15
d_call: NA
cdr3_length: 16
j_call: TRBJ2-5
cdr3_aa: CATSRVKGGTGETQYF
cdr3_nt: TGTGCCACCAGCAGAGTAAAGGGGGGTACAGGAGAGACCCAGTACTTC

clone_size: NA
v_call: TRBV30
d_call: TRBD1
cdr3_length: 15
j_call: TRBJ1-1
cdr3_aa: CAWSVQGAMNTEAFF
cdr3_nt: TGTGCCTGGAGTGTACAGGGGGCGATGAACACTGAAGCTTTCTTT

clone_size: NA
v_call: TRBV11-2
d_call: NA
cdr3_length: 14
j_call: TRBJ1-1
cdr3_aa: CASSLGLLNTEAFF
cdr3_nt: TGTGCCAGCAGCTTGGGACTTCTGAACACTGAAGCTTTCTTT

clone_size: NA
v_call: TRBV29-1
d_call: TRBD1
cdr3_length: 13
j_call: TRBJ1-6
cdr3_aa: CSVSGDRSSPLHF
cdr3_nt: TGCAGCGTCTCCGGGGACAGGTCTTCACCCCTCCACTTT

clone_size: medium-sized
v_call: TRBV19
d_call: TRBD1
cdr3_length: 14
j_call: TRBJ2-7
cdr3_aa: CASSLRIEGAEQYF
cdr3_nt: TGTGCCAGTAGCCTTCGGATAGAGGGGGCCGAGCAGTACTTC

clone_size: few
v_call: TRBV2
d_call: TRBD1
cdr3_length: 15
j_call: TRBJ2-7
cdr3_aa: CASRDRGGSSYEQYF
cdr3_nt: TGTGCCAGCAGAGACAGGGGTGGTAGCTCCTACGAGCAGTACTTC

clone_size: NA
v_call: TRBV7-9
d_call: NA
cdr3_length: 14
j_call: TRBJ1-1
cdr3_aa: CASSLSGTNTEAFF
cdr3_nt: TGTGCCAGCAGCTTATCCGGGACGAACACTGAAGCTTTCTTT

clone_size: NA
v_call: TRBV5-1
d_call: TRBD1
cdr3_length: 15
j_call: TRBJ1-3
cdr3_aa: CASSSSGTAGNTIYF
cdr3_nt: TGCGCCAGCAGCTCTTCCGGGACAGCGGGAAACACCATATATTTT